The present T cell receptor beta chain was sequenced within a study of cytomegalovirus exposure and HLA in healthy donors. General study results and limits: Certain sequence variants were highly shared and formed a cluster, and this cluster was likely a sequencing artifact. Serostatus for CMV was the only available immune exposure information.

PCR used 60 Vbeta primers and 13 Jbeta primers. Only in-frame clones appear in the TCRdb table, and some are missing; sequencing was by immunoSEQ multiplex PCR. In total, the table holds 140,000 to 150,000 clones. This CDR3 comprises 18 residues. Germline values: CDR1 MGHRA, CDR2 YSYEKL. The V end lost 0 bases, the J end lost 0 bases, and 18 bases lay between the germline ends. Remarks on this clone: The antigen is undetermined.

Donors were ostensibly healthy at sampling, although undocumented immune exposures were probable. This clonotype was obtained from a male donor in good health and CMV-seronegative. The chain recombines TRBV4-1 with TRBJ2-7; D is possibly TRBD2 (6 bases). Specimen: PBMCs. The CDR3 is CASSQDSALGGASYEQYF. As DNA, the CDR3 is TGCGCCAGCAGCCAAGATTCCGCCCTTGGAGGGGCCTCCTACGAGCAGTACTTC.